This T cell receptor (beta chain) was identified in a study of long-term antiretroviral therapy in people with HIV (dated by TCRdb to between 2021 and 2024). Regarding the complete study: The earliest samples were collected approximately a decade before the 2015 WHO recommendation for immediate ART, a period when ART was typically delayed until CD4 counts fell. A retrospective serial study tested whether ART initiation and durable HIV suppression were associated with changes in peripheral blood TRB repertoire composition and diversity. A total of 192 cryopreserved PBMC samples were contributed to the cohort by 30 adults with confirmed HIV infection, with samples collected serially over a mean of roughly six years (range 1-12). About 35% of the 30 participants with HIV were female. No cross-contamination during QIAcube processing was shown when test extractions of a monoclonal T-cell line were performed alongside about 33 polyclonal samples. The research as a whole found: Unsorted PBMC were profiled instead of sorted CD4+ and CD8+ T cells because pre-ART samples had limited cell numbers. Starting ART was linked to a significant rise in TRB diversity, yet even with long-term ART the diversity remained significantly lower than in transplant donor controls. Limited PBMC availability meant only the TCR beta chain was sequenced, without alpha chain pairing. No data were available on ART adherence, viral resistance or therapy changes, limiting inferences about post-ART repertoire changes. Compared with controls, HIV repertoires had narrower CDR3 length ranges, and the network structure pointed to an antigen-experienced repertoire that shifted only slightly toward naive after ART. Samples dated from 2004 to 2017, and the ART regimens used may be less effective than current ones. Expanded TRB clones identified before ART initiation dominated the repertoire at all time points, although this dominance fluctuated and declined in many PLHIV after ART.

CDR1 and CDR2, looked up from the germline V gene, are SGHVS and FQNEAQ. V is pruned by 5 bases and J by 4 bases, leaving 3 bases of the junction without a gene match. The CDR3, cysteine through phenylalanine, is 13 amino acids long. Only CDR3 DNA is held: 39 bases, read in frame from base 1. The immunoSEQ hsTCRB v3.0 assay was used at survey level resolution to sequence the TRB variable region. The targeted TRB sequencing depth was roughly 35,000-50,000 T-cell genomes per sample. An Illumina MiSeq with a v3 150-cycle kit was used to sequence the pooled TRB libraries. The source study handled its data this way. Analysis of repertoires was carried out in R inside a reproducible Nextflow workflow spanning QC, data transformation and analysis. LymphoSeq2, an R package for AIRR-Seq data exploration, was used to implement custom analyses. A handful of samples that produced fewer than 5000 total TRB sequences were removed, so some 180 HIV repertoires were analyzed. Among the approximately 190 retained HIV repertoires, more than 55 were collected before ART initiation and 129 after ART initiation. Repertoires were downsampled to 5000 TRB nucleotide sequences, and summary statistics were averaged over 100 downsampling iterations. Only TRB sequences with CDR3 regions of at least seven amino acids were retained for analysis. A Shannon entropy-derived clonality score and the Gini coefficient were used to measure diversity. Repertoire networks linked the top 5000 CDR3 amino acid sequences whenever two sequences differed by an edit distance of one. Antigen specificity groups and MHC restriction were predicted for TRB CDR3 amino acid sequences with GLIPH2. To flag known associations with CMV, EBV, HIV or tissue antigens, CDR3 amino acid sequences were compared against VDJdb and McPAS-TCR. Pre-ART, post-ART and control groups were compared with Wilcoxon signed-rank tests and Holm-Bonferroni correction. The immuneACCESS repertoire file appears here via TCRdb, limited to in-frame rearrangements. These files lack a portion of the clones; in checked studies, under half of the deficit traces to unresolved V genes, and the cause of the others is not known. The V and J calls and the clone size are those of that table, but D and trimming were determined from the DNA. The sample has 23,000 or so clones on record, 65% to 85% of them singletons. Jointly, the top ten make up around 15% of the sample.

There are a few counts of this clone. The specificity of this receptor is unknown. Base qualities are not at hand, and no much larger clone is one base apart. Inclusion was restricted to participants for whom at least one PBMC sample before ART initiation and at least two post-ART samples were available. Treatment was received in the United States of America by all participants with HIV. Cryopreserved samples of about 0.9-11 million PBMC were thawed and washed before DNA extraction. At the time of the earliest PBMC sample for each participant with HIV, ages ranged from roughly 20 to 54 years. Each participant contributed PBMC samples from 1-4 timepoints before ART initiation and 2-8 timepoints after ART initiation, with a median of 7 samples. Serial HIV viral load, CD4+ T-cell count, ART history and demographic data were obtained for every participant. Genomic DNA was extracted from unsorted PBMC with a Qiagen kit on a QIAcube, with processing performed in batches of 12 samples.

The V gene is TRBV7-8 and the J gene is TRBJ1-2, with 8 central nucleotides matching TRBD1. The receptor comes from a man under 40 with HIV. Sequences were derived from unsorted PBMCs, sampled approximately 4.3 years after starting antiretroviral therapy. The base sequence is TGTGCCAGCAGCGACAGGGGAGGCTATGGCTACACCTTC. This translates into CASSDRGGYGYTF.